The 15 T cell receptor beta chains listed next were all sequenced from one sample in a study of T cells after yellow fever vaccination. TCRdb re-analysed the 5' RACE reads in MiXCR, keeping a single row per CDR3 protein. The repertoire holds a few hundred thousand distinct CDR3 sequences, roughly 6.2% seen once, with 15% in the top ten. Material: PBMCs, obtained 5 days after the yellow fever booster vaccination. The receptors shown here come from a young man who received the YFV17D yellow fever vaccine.

This rearrangement joins TRBV20-1 to TRBJ2-3; 9 bases align to TRBD2. Germline CDR1 reads DFQATT; CDR2 reads SNEGSKA (reference sequence). The CDR3 runs to 15 residues. The CDR3 nucleotides read TGCAGCTTGCCTCCTCTAGCGGGGAGCACAGATACGCAGTATTTT. Its protein product is CSLPPLAGSTDTQYF.

This clonotype was picked up a small number of times. This chain connects TRBV5-1 to TRBJ2-1, with 9 bases that match TRBD1. The V segment lost 2 bases and the J segment 3 bases; nucleotides outside the gene matches: 6. The CDR3 totals 16 residues. Germline V gene sequence: CDR1 SGHRS, CDR2 YFSETQ. The CDR3 nucleotides read TGCGCCAGCAGCTTTCTTGGGACAGGGAACTACAATGAGCAGTTCTTC. Translating gives CASSFLGTGNYNEQFF. The variable domain in full, with the rest retrieved from reference TRBV5-1 and TRBJ2-1, is KAGVTQTPRYLIKTRGQQVTLSCSPISGHRSVSWYQQTPGQGLQFLFEYFSETQRNKGNFPGRFSGRQFSNSRSEMNVSTLELGDSALYLCASSFLGTGNYNEQFFGPGTRLTVL.

The chain links TRBV7-6 to TRBJ2-3; TRBD2 agrees at 9 bases. Germline assignment: CDR1 SGHVS and CDR2 FNYEAQ. Germline trimming cut 6 bases from V and 1 base from J; bases unmatched to any gene: 5. The CDR3 contains 15 residues. CDR3 loop: CASSQLAGGTDTQYF. In nucleotides, the CDR3 is TGTGCCAGCAGTCAACTAGCGGGTGGCACAGATACGCAGTATTTT.

This clonotype came up many times. The gene calls are TRBV7-8 and TRBJ2-1; 9 bases fit TRBD2. V lost 8 bases and J lost 7; bases outside the gene matches: 3. Germline loops: CDR1 SGHVS, CDR2 FQNEAQ. The CDR3 loop spans 12 amino acids. For the CDR3, the DNA is TGTGCCAGCTCAAGCGGGAGGAATGAGCAGTTCTTC. Translation gives CASSSGRNEQFF.

The sample holds many counts of this clonotype. V is TRBV5-1 and J is TRBJ2-2, with D unresolved. There are 11 residues in the CDR3. Between the trimmed V and J ends, which lost 4 bases and 8 bases, there was a span of 6 bases. The germline CDR1 and CDR2 sequences are SGHRS and YFSETQ. CDR3 in amino acids: CASSVTGELFF. Written as DNA, the CDR3 is TGCGCCAGCAGCGTAACTGGGGAGCTGTTTTTT.

This chain joins TRBV3-1 and TRBJ2-7; 9 bases align to TRBD2. Unmatched junction bases numbered 13, after V lost 4 bases and J lost 3 bases. CDR3 length: 17 amino acids. The V gene's germline CDR1 is LGHDT and CDR2 YNNKEL (reference sequence). The CDR3 nucleotides are TGTGCCAGCAGCCCATCCGCTAGCGGGACCATATACTACGAGCAGTACTTC. Protein: CASSPSASGTIYYEQYF.

The CDR3 is CASSRMSHEKLFF. DNA of the CDR3: TGTGCCAGCAGCCGCATGAGTCATGAAAAACTGTTTTTT. The J gene is TRBJ1-4, the V gene TRBV7-6; unclear D gene. The V gene's germline CDR1 is SGHVS and CDR2 FNYEAQ. CDR3 size: 13 residues. The V and J ends lost 5 bases and 6 bases respectively, with 10 bases between them.

The V call is TRBV24-1, the J call TRBJ2-2; 8 bases agree with TRBD2. The CDR3 spans 17 residues. V was clipped by 0 bases and J by 7 bases; unmatched bases: 9. Germline CDR1 and CDR2: KGHDR and SFDVKD. The CDR3 coding sequence is TGTGCCACCAGTGATTTGCCGGCGGGAGGAGAAGTCGGGGAGCTGTTTTTT. Translated, it gives CATSDLPAGGEVGELFF.

This chain connects TRBV6-2 or TRBV6-3 to TRBJ2-3, with TRBD2 as a possible D gene (5 bases). V lost 5 bases to trimming and J lost 3 bases, with 9 bases between them. Germline CDR1 and CDR2: MNHEY and SVGEGT. The CDR3 is made up of 13 amino acids. CDR3 nucleotide sequence: TGTGCCAGCAGTACCTGGAGGACAGATACGCAGTATTTT. It translates to CASSTWRTDTQYF.

The table lists this clonotype with a few counts. The chain has TRBV5-1 and TRBJ2-1; 10 bases line up with TRBD1. The J segment lost 5 bases and the V segment lost 3 bases, leaving 5 bases of the junction unmatched. The CDR3 is 15 residues long. Germline assignment: CDR1 SGHRS and CDR2 YFSETQ. CDR3 loop: CASSWGQGRNNEQFF. CDR3 in DNA: TGCGCCAGCAGCTGGGGACAGGGGCGCAACAATGAGCAGTTCTTC.

V and J are TRBV4-2 and TRBJ2-5; D unresolved. The CDR3 is 15 amino acids. The V gene lost 2 bases and the J gene lost 2 bases, with 12 bases spanning the gap. CDR1 and CDR2 from the germline V gene are LGHNA and YNFKEQ. In nucleotides, the CDR3 is TGTGCCAGCAGCCAATCCGGGCCCCCGCAAGAGACCCAGTACTTC. Its protein is CASSQSGPPQETQYF.

V gene TRBV29-1 combines with J gene TRBJ1-1; 7 bases map to TRBD1. Trimming at V came to 6 bases and at J to 1 base, leaving 8 bases not matched to a gene. The CDR3 runs to 14 residues. The germline V gene has CDR1 SQVTM and CDR2 ANQGSEA. Here the CDR3 reads CSVGQGVWNTEAFF. The CDR3 nucleotides are TGCAGCGTCGGGCAGGGGGTTTGGAACACTGAAGCTTTCTTT.

The chain combines TRBV4-3 with TRBJ2-1, with 9 bases that match TRBD2. V was clipped by 0 bases and J by 2 bases; unmatched bases: 5. The CDR3 loop spans 17 amino acids. Germline V gene data show CDR1 as LGHNA and CDR2 as YSLEER. CDR3 residues: CASSQDMASGTYNEQFF. Here the CDR3 DNA reads TGCGCCAGCAGCCAAGATATGGCTAGCGGGACCTACAATGAGCAGTTCTTC.

The chain uses TRBV20-1 and TRBJ1-5, with a weak D call TRBD1 (6 bases). Germline V lookup: CDR1 DFQATT, CDR2 SNEGSKA (reference sequence). The V and J ends lost 0 bases and 7 bases respectively, with 16 bases between them. CDR3 size: 15 residues. Here the CDR3 DNA reads TGCAGTGCTAGAGATTTAGAGGGGAGGGGGCAGCCCCAGCATTTT. It yields the protein CSARDLEGRGQPQHF.

J is TRBJ2-2 and V is TRBV10-3; TRBD2 agrees at 10 bases. The CDR3 spans 19 residues. V lost 10 bases and J lost 4; bases outside the gene matches: 21. Germline V gene sequence: CDR1 ENHRY, CDR2 SYGVKD. The DNA for the CDR3 is TGTGCCACGAGGGCCGTGAGACTAGCGGGCCCAGTGACCACCGGGGAGCTGTTTTTT. As protein: CATRAVRLAGPVTTGELFF.